This passage covers 7 T cell receptor beta chains from one sample sequenced in a study of T cell responses to AZD1222 COVID-19 vaccine. Some clones are missing from TCRdb's copy, which holds only in-frame ones; the method was immunoSEQ multiplex PCR. This table holds about 140,000 clones, 90% to 95% found once. Sample: peripheral blood, taken 28 days after the second AZD1222 dose. These receptors all stem from an adult who received the AZD1222 COVID-19 vaccine.

V is TRBV7-2 and J is TRBJ2-3; D not certain. The CDR3 covers 13 residues. The germline CDR1 and CDR2 sequences are SGHTA and FQGNSA. V dropped 6 bases and J dropped 7 bases, with 14 bases sitting between them. The CDR3 region has the DNA TGTGCCAGCAGTCCTGGGGTTGGGTATACGCAGTATTTT. Translating gives CASSPGVGYTQYF.

This clone has just one count. The genes are TRBV28 and TRBJ1-2; D remains unclear. V lost 1 base and J 5 bases, leaving 5 bases between the germline ends. The CDR3 sequence is 12 residues long. Germline-derived CDR1 and CDR2 are MDHEN and SYDVKM. The CDR3 nucleotides are TGTGCCAGCAGTTTATCTACGTATGGCTACACCTTC. As protein: CASSLSTYGYTF.

This chain uses TRBV7-9 with TRBJ2-5, with 12 bases that match TRBD2. The CDR3 totals 16 residues. Germline V CDR1 and CDR2: SEHNR, FQNEAQ (reference sequence). J gave up 5 bases and V 5 bases, and 9 bases lay outside the gene matches. The CDR3 loop is CASSARLAGAGETQYF. CDR3 coding DNA: TGTGCCAGCAGCGCCCGACTAGCGGGAGCTGGGGAGACCCAGTACTTC.

The V gene is TRBV4-1, the J gene TRBJ1-5; D uncertain. V was shortened by 0 bases and J by 5 bases, with 5 bases between the two germline ends. Per the germline V gene, CDR1 is MGHRA and CDR2 is YSYEKL. This CDR3 has 13 amino acids. This CDR3 is CASSQDPHQPQHF. DNA of the CDR3: TGCGCCAGCAGCCAAGATCCCCATCAGCCCCAGCATTTT.

The chain uses TRBV29-1 and TRBJ1-2; the match to TRBD1 covers 9 bases. The CDR3 is 13 residues long. J lost 5 bases, V lost 3 bases, and 4 bases had no gene match. CDR1 is SQVTM, CDR2 ANQGSEA, per germline. CDR3 nucleotide sequence: TGCAGCGTTGAGAGACAGGGGGGGTATGGCTACACCTTC. Protein product: CSVERQGGYGYTF.

The chain has TRBV3-1 (or the pseudogene TRBV3-2) and TRBJ1-1; tentative D call: TRBD1 (6 bases). V shed 3 bases and J shed 5 bases, with 16 bases lying between them. Germline V gene data show CDR1 as LGHDT and CDR2 as YNNKEL (reference sequence). CDR3 length: 15 amino acids. CDR3 in DNA: TGTGCCAGCAGCCACGAACGGGGGGGGCTTACTGAAGCTTTCTTT. Translating it yields CASSHERGGLTEAFF.

This clone was recorded once. An end of the junction differs from the germline gene, which may be a read error. The chain uses TRBV18 and TRBJ1-2; perhaps TRBD1 as D (5 bases). Germline CDR1 KGHSH, CDR2 LQKENI. The CDR3 contains 15 residues. CDR3 bases: TGTGCCAGCTCACCGGGAGACAGTACTAATTATGGCTACACCTTC. Its translation is CASSPGDSTNYGYTF.